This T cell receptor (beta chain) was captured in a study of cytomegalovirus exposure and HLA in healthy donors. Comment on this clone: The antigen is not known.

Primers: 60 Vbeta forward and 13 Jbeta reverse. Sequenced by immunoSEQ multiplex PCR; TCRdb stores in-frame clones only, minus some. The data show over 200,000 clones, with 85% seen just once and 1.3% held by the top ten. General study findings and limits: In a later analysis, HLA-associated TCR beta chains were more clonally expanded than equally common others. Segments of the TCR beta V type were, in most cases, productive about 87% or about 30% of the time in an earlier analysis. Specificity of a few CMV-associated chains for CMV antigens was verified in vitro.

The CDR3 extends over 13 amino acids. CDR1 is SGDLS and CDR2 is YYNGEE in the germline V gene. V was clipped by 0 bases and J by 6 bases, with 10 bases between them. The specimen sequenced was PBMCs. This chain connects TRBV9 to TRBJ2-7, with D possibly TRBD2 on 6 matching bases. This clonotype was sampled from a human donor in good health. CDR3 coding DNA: TGTGCCAGCAGCGTAGGACTAGTTAGCGAGCAGTACTTC. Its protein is CASSVGLVSEQYF.